Described below is a single T cell receptor (beta chain) sequence and its context. The data derive from a study of blood T cell repertoires in COVID-19. Across the study: Researchers got acute and convalescent COVID-19 samples from the United States, Italy and Spain. From T cells, B-cell-depleted T cells, or PBMCs came the material, which was cDNA or gDNA.

Per the original data handling: Reference gene primer amplification gave nucleated cell count estimates. Clones were sequenced by immunoSEQ multiplex PCR, and TCRdb holds only the in-frame ones, with some missing. V and J calls and clone size follow that table, whereas D and trimming were derived from the DNA. Of approximately 90,000 clones in the sample, approximately 89% were seen once. J gave up 2 bases and V 7 bases, and 9 bases lay outside the gene matches. This CDR3 contains 16 residues. Germline V gives CDR1 LNHDA, CDR2 SQIVND (reference sequence). This receptor was taken from a human donor in a cohort sampled during active COVID-19. J is TRBJ2-1 and V is TRBV19; 9 bases are shared with TRBD1. Material for sequencing was peripheral blood. The chain's CDR3 is CASTHSGTGPYNEQFF. Here the CDR3 DNA reads TGTGCCAGTACCCATTCCGGGACAGGGCCCTACAATGAGCAGTTCTTC.